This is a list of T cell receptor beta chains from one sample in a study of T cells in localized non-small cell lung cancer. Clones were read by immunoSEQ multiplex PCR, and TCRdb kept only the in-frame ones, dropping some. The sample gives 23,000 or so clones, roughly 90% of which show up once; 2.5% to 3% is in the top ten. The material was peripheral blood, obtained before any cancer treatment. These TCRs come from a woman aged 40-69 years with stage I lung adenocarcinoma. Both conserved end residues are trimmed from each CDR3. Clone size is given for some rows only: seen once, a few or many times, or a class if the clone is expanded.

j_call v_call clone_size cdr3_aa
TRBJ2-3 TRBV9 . ASSNPGTGATDTQY
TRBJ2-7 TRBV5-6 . ASSSTGGSYEQY
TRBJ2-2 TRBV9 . ASSPDTGELF
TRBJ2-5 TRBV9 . ASSVGGEQETQY
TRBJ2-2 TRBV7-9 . ASSFTGATGELF
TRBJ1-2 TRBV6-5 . ASSYSAGYGYT
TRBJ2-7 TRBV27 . ASSLRQGLRNEQY
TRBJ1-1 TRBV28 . ASSLRPAEAF
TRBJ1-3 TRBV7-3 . ASSLGVSGNTIY
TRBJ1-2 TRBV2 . ASNDKAGKGYT
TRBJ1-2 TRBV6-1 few ASSEGTGSTYGYT
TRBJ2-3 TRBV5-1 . ASSRADSHTDTQY
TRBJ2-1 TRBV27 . ASSLRPYNEQF
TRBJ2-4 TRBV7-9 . ASSSEMDEHIQY
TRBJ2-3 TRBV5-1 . ASRIQGSTDTQY
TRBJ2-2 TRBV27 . AIQRANTGELF
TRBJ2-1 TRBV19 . ASSSASGRRRSYNEQF
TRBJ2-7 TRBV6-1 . ASSEQGTWGNEQY
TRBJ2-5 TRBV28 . ASTGGHSYQETQY
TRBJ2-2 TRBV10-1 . ASRAGTSDTGELF
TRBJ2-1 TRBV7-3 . ASSPASGSQQF
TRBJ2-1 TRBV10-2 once ASSGTSGSNDEQF
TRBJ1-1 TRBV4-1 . ASSPLGFHDTEAF
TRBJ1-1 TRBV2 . ASRDSMNTEAF
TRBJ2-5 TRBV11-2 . ASSLGFGSSARETQY
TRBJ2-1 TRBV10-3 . AIRGHNEQF
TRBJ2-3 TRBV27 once ASSLYNPGLASPDTQY
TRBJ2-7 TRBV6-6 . ASSYETSEQY
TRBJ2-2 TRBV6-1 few ASRGTAGGIGELF
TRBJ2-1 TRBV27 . ASSATSSSEQF
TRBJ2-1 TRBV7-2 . ASSRRAEYNEQF
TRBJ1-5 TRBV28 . ASISPGISNQPQH
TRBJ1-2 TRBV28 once ASSGAGQGHYGYT
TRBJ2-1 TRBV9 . ASSVSSGSNEQF
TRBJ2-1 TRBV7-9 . ASSSGTSGLNEQF
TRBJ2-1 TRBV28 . ASSQTPNEQF
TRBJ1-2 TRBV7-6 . ASSPAGGGYGYT
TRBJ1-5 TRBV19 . ASGRDRSPVQPQH
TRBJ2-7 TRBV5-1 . ASSVGDRGSYEQY
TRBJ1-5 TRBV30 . AWSVPRGYGNQPQH
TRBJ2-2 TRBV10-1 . ASSAGAKNTGELF
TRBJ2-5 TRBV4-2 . ASSQVPGLAGQETQY
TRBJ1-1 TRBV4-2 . ASSFRDRGNTEAF
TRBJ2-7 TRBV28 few ASRQGRYEQY
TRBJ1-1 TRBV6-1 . ASSEAGDRGRAF